The TCR beta chain described here comes from a study of blood T cell repertoires in COVID-19. The assay was immunoSEQ multiplex PCR, and TCRdb's table has in-frame clones only and misses some. The data contain around 120,000 clones, roughly 88% of them singletons. V lost 4 bases and J lost 4; bases outside the gene matches: 8. Germline lookup yields CDR1 SGHRS and CDR2 YFSETQ. The CDR3 has 15 amino acids. Specimen: peripheral blood. The chain couples TRBV5-1 to TRBJ2-3; 8 nucleotides agree with TRBD2. The TCR originated in a man aged 45-65 years with acute or convalescent COVID-19. CDR3: CASSLRGLGADTQYF. In nucleotides, the CDR3 is TGCGCCAGCAGCCTCCGGGGACTAGGGGCAGATACGCAGTATTTT.